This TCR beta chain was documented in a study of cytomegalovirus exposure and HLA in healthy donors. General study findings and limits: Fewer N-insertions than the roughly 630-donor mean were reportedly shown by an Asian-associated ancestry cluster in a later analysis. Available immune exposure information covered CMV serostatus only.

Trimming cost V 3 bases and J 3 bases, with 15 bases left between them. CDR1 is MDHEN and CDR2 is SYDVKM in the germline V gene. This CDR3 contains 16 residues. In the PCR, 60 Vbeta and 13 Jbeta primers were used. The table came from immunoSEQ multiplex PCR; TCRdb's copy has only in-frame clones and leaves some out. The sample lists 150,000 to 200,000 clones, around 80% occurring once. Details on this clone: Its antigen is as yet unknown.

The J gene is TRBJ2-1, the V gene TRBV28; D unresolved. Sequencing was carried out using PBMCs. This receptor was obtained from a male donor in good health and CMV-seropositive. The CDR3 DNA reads TGTGCCAGCAGTTTCGAGTCCACGTATATCTACAATGAGCAGTTCTTC. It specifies CASSFESTYIYNEQFF.